A selection of T cell receptor beta chains follows, all from one sample in a study of early T cells in non-severe SARS-CoV-2 infection. TCRdb passed the 5' RACE reads through MiXCR, listing each CDR3 protein once. The top ten hold over 8% of the sample, which has more than 50,000 distinct CDR3 sequences, 14% to 15% seen once. The sequencing here drew on whole blood, taken at baseline. The receptors were gathered from an adult who was a healthcare worker with PCR-confirmed SARS-CoV-2 infection or an uninfected control (not recorded which). Each CDR3 is given with its conserved first and last residue. The D gene is left open where the match is weak. Not every row has a clone size; where given, it reads once, few, many or a size class.

>TRBV29-1|TRBJ1-4|few|TRBD1
TGCAGCGTTGCCCCCGACAGGGGAGGAAAACTGTTTTTT
CSVAPDRGGKLFF
>TRBV19|TRBJ2-7|.|.
TGTGCCAGTATGGACGGCCTCAACGAGCAGTACTTC
CASMDGLNEQYF
>TRBV20-1|TRBJ2-7|few|TRBD2
TGCAGTGCCAACGAAGGACCAGCGGGAGTGTACGAGCAGTACTTC
CSANEGPAGVYEQYF
>TRBV12-3/TRBV12-4|TRBJ2-5|many|TRBD2
TGTGCCAGCAGGCCCTCAGCGGGGGTACCAAACACTCTCCAAGAGACCCAGTACTTC
CASRPSAGVPNTLQETQYF
>TRBV29-1|TRBJ2-7|few|TRBD1
TGCAGCGCCACAGGGACAGGGATCTACGAGCAGTACTTC
CSATGTGIYEQYF
>TRBV11-1|TRBJ2-1|.|TRBD2
TGTGCCAGCAGCCCCGGTTGGCATGGGAGTAGCGGGAACGTTCCCTACAATGAGCAGTTCTTC
CASSPGWHGSSGNVPYNEQFF
>TRBV11-2|TRBJ2-2|many|.
TGTGCCAGCAGCCAAAGGGACGGGGAGCTGTTTTTT
CASSQRDGELFF
>TRBV6-1|TRBJ2-6|.|.
TGTGCCAGCAGTGACCGACACATCCCTGGGGCCAACGTCCTGACTTTC
CASSDRHIPGANVLTF
>TRBV4-1|TRBJ2-5|few|TRBD2
TGCGCCAGCAGCCGAGAGGAGCGGGATGGAGAGACCCAGTACTTC
CASSREERDGETQYF
>TRBV4-2|TRBJ2-4|many|.
TGTGCCAGCAGCCAAGTGGAAGGGCTGTTCCGGACCGTAGCCAAAAACATTCAGTACTTC
CASSQVEGLFRTVAKNIQYF
>TRBV6-5|TRBJ2-2|.|.
TGTGCCAGCAGCCTGGGAGGCGCGCAGCTGTTTTTT
CASSLGGAQLFF
>TRBV6-5|TRBJ2-7|.|TRBD2
TGTGCCAGCAGATACCCCGGGGGGGAGCAGTACTTC
CASRYPGGEQYF
>TRBV5-1|TRBJ1-3|few|.
TGCGCCAGCAGCTTGCAGGGCGGCTCTGGAAACACCATATATTTT
CASSLQGGSGNTIYF
>TRBV29-1|TRBJ2-2|.|.
TGCAGCGGACTAGTGGGGGAGCTGTTTTTT
CSGLVGELFF
>TRBV24-1|TRBJ1-5|.|.
TGTGCCACCCTTATACAGGGCCTCTATAGCAATCAGCCCCAGCATTTT
CATLIQGLYSNQPQHF
>TRBV19|TRBJ2-1|.|TRBD2
TGTGCCAGTAGTATGGGACTAGCGGTACTCAATGAGCAGTTCTTC
CASSMGLAVLNEQFF
>TRBV7-9|TRBJ2-1|.|.
TGTGCCAGCAGCTTACCCAACGGACAGTTCTTC
CASSLPNGQFF